The rows below give T cell receptor beta chains drawn from one sample of a study of shared clonotypes between healthy human individuals. Sequencing was performed with immunoSEQ multiplex PCR; in TCRdb, only in-frame clones are kept and a portion is missing. Seen here are over 2 million clones, 85% to 95% observed once, and the top ten hold 0.1% to 0.15%. Sequencing used naive CD4+ T cells sorted from blood. These TCRs come from a man in his late teens or twenties in good health. Each CDR3 is given with its conserved first and last residue.

v_call: TRBV27
j_call: TRBJ2-7
cdr3_aa: CASSGAGTGEYEQYF

v_call: TRBV28
j_call: TRBJ2-2
cdr3_aa: CASSQSGELFF

v_call: TRBV7-2
j_call: TRBJ1-1
cdr3_aa: CASSRGQATEAFF

v_call: TRBV6-6
j_call: TRBJ1-1
cdr3_aa: CASSTPGPYEAFF

v_call: TRBV5-4
j_call: TRBJ1-3
cdr3_aa: CASTWTGGNTIYF

v_call: TRBV7-9
j_call: TRBJ2-3
cdr3_aa: CASSLERGRGAADTQYF

v_call: TRBV11-2
j_call: TRBJ2-3
cdr3_aa: CASSSRTSRYGTDTQYF

v_call: TRBV18
j_call: TRBJ2-2
cdr3_aa: CASSPPLNTGELFF

v_call: TRBV5-1
j_call: TRBJ1-6
cdr3_aa: CASSLSGRDSPLHF

v_call: TRBV10-3
j_call: TRBJ2-1
cdr3_aa: CAISETGLVVNEQFF

v_call: TRBV5-4
j_call: TRBJ2-5
cdr3_aa: CASSLVSGLGGGETQYF

v_call: TRBV18
j_call: TRBJ2-3
cdr3_aa: CASSPQISGASTDTQYF

v_call: TRBV18
j_call: TRBJ1-3
cdr3_aa: CASSPGRVGNTIYF

v_call: TRBV5-4
j_call: TRBJ2-2
cdr3_aa: CASSQDFSNTGELFF

v_call: TRBV6-5
j_call: TRBJ1-3
cdr3_aa: CASSRGEAGNTIYF

v_call: TRBV19
j_call: TRBJ2-5
cdr3_aa: CASSPRGSGGQETQYF

v_call: TRBV10-3
j_call: TRBJ2-2
cdr3_aa: CAISESVTGELFF

v_call: TRBV7-2
j_call: TRBJ2-2
cdr3_aa: CASSFAPTSGSNGELFF

v_call: TRBV10-3
j_call: TRBJ2-1
cdr3_aa: CAISESSGNNEQFF

v_call: TRBV5-6
j_call: TRBJ1-2
cdr3_aa: CASSFGRTNYGYTF

v_call: TRBV5-1
j_call: TRBJ1-6
cdr3_aa: CASSVDRGGNSPLHF

v_call: TRBV11-2
j_call: TRBJ1-6
cdr3_aa: CASSLDSHNSPLHF

v_call: TRBV5-6
j_call: TRBJ2-5
cdr3_aa: CASKGPGPGWETQYF

v_call: TRBV27
j_call: TRBJ2-3
cdr3_aa: CASASSGSLSRTQYF

v_call: TRBV9
j_call: TRBJ2-3
cdr3_aa: CASSGLGVSTDTQYF

v_call: TRBV10-3
j_call: TRBJ2-7
cdr3_aa: CAISERQGSYEQYF

v_call: TRBV28
j_call: TRBJ1-6
cdr3_aa: CASSLFRSSYNSPLHF

v_call: TRBV6-1
j_call: TRBJ2-3
cdr3_aa: CASRAWPSTDTQYF

v_call: TRBV7-2
j_call: TRBJ2-7
cdr3_aa: CASRPSGGSGEQYF

v_call: TRBV5-4
j_call: TRBJ2-7
cdr3_aa: CASSLDAGFYEQYF

v_call: TRBV5-1
j_call: TRBJ1-2
cdr3_aa: CASSSTGGANYGYTF

v_call: TRBV6-1
j_call: TRBJ2-7
cdr3_aa: CASSEPGGASYEQYF

v_call: TRBV4-2
j_call: TRBJ2-2
cdr3_aa: CASGPVIAGALGGGELFF

v_call: TRBV5-4
j_call: TRBJ1-3
cdr3_aa: CASSLVRGPAGNTIYF

v_call: TRBV10-3
j_call: TRBJ1-2
cdr3_aa: CAIANGGAGGYTF

v_call: TRBV6-5
j_call: TRBJ1-1
cdr3_aa: CASSYGGSTEAFF

v_call: TRBV7-6
j_call: TRBJ1-4
cdr3_aa: CASSLGQKKATNEKLFF

v_call: TRBV7-9
j_call: TRBJ2-1
cdr3_aa: CASLLAGSYNEQFF

v_call: TRBV6-5
j_call: TRBJ1-2
cdr3_aa: CASTDPGSGYTF

v_call: TRBV6-4
j_call: TRBJ2-7
cdr3_aa: CASSDSAGTYEQYF